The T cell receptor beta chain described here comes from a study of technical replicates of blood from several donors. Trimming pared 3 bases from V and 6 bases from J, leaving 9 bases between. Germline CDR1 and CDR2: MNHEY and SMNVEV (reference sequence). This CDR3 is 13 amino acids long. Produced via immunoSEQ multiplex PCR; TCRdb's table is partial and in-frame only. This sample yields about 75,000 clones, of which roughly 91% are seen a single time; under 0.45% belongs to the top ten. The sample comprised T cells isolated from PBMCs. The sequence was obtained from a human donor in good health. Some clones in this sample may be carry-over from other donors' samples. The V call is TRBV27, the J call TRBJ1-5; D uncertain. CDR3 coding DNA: TGTGCCAGCAGTTTTGCGGGTTTTCAGCCCCAGCATTTT. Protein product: CASSFAGFQPQHF.